Below are 23 T cell receptor beta chains sequenced from a single sample in a study of identical twins. TCRdb analysed the 5' RACE reads with MiXCR anew, one entry per CDR3 protein. The sample lists 200,000 to 300,000 distinct CDR3 sequences, about 10% occurring once. Sequencing was performed on memory T cells sorted from blood. All receptors come from a man in his fifties or sixties in good health.

The table lists this clonotype with many counts. The rearrangement links TRBV30 to TRBJ2-7, with TRBD1 as a possible D gene (6 bases). This CDR3 is 15 amino acids long. Germline CDR1 and CDR2: GTSNPN and SVGIG (reference sequence). V was trimmed by 4 bases and J by 1 base, leaving 17 bases between them. The CDR3 loop is CAWNLGDTSSYEQYF. CDR3 coding DNA: TGTGCCTGGAACCTCGGGGACACTTCTTCCTACGAGCAGTACTTC.

This clonotype was seen a few times. This chain joins TRBV5-1 and TRBJ1-5; D ambiguous. There are 13 residues in the CDR3. Trimming pared 0 bases from V and 7 bases from J, leaving 8 bases between. Germline CDR1 is SGHRS and CDR2 is YFSETQ. CDR3 protein: CASSLDADQPQHF. The CDR3 nucleotides are TGCGCCAGCAGCTTGGACGCGGACCAGCCCCAGCATTTT.

The sample holds many counts of this clonotype. The rearrangement links TRBV4-3 to TRBJ2-1, with 7 bases aligning to TRBD1. There are 15 residues in the CDR3. Trimming took 3 bases from V and 8 from J; bases not matched to a gene: 10. From germline, CDR1 is LGHNA and CDR2 YSLEER. The CDR3 DNA follows: TGCGCCAGCAGCCACGCCAAGGGGGCCCTTTATGAGCAGTTCTTC. Translation gives CASSHAKGALYEQFF.

Many counts were recorded for this clonotype. The chain has TRBV25-1 and TRBJ2-7; D is perhaps TRBD2 (5 bases). This CDR3 has 13 residues. Germline V gene sequence: CDR1 MGHDK, CDR2 SYGVNS. V was trimmed by 5 bases and J by 7 bases, leaving 15 bases between them. CDR3 sequence reads: CASSPDGGGEQYF. The CDR3 DNA follows: TGTGCCAGCAGTCCGGACGGAGGTGGAGAGCAGTACTTC.

There are a few counts of this clonotype. The rearrangement joins TRBV27 to TRBJ2-7, with 13 bases fitting TRBD2. CDR1 and CDR2 from the germline V gene are MNHEY and SMNVEV (reference sequence). The junction had 7 bases not matched to a gene; V was cut back by 8 bases and J by 3 bases. The CDR3 is made up of 15 amino acids. The CDR3 region is CASAYGLAGDYEQYF. In DNA form, the CDR3 reads TGTGCCAGCGCCTACGGACTAGCGGGGGACTACGAGCAGTACTTC.

The gene calls are TRBV12-3 or TRBV12-4 and TRBJ1-2, with unresolved D. The CDR3 is 12 amino acids. Trimming removed 4 bases from V and 3 bases from J, with 6 bases in between. CDR3 residues: CASSYRDYGYTF. In DNA, the CDR3 is TGTGCCAGCAGTTATCGGGACTATGGCTACACCTTC.

Points on this clonotype: This may come from a read error, since a much larger clone is one base off. The V gene is TRBV7-2, the J gene TRBJ1-5; a weak D match, TRBD1 (6 bases). CDR1 is SGHTA, CDR2 FQGNSA, per germline. Trimming shortened V by 0 bases and J by 9 bases, and 12 bases separated the two germline ends. The CDR3 sequence is 14 residues long. The CDR3 bases are TGTGCCAGCAGCTTAGCTACAGGGTTCCGGCCCCAGCATTTT. Protein product: CASSLATGFRPQHF.

This clonotype has just a few counts. V and J are TRBV27 and TRBJ1-6, with 7 bases identical to TRBD1. V shed 7 bases, J shed 6 bases, and the junction held 6 bases outside the gene matches. CDR1 MNHEY and CDR2 SMNVEV come from the germline V gene (reference sequence). This CDR3 contains 14 residues. Written as DNA, the CDR3 is TGTGCCAGCAAAGCGGGACAGCCTAATTCACCCCTCCACTTT. Translation gives CASKAGQPNSPLHF.

This chain connects TRBV11-2 to TRBJ1-2, with unresolved D. Germline lookup yields CDR1 SGHAT and CDR2 FQNNGV. This CDR3 contains 13 residues. Trimming pared 0 bases from V and 4 bases from J, leaving 6 bases between. DNA of the CDR3: TGTGCCAGCAGCTTAGATCAAGTCTATGGCTACACCTTC. Protein: CASSLDQVYGYTF.

This clonotype has more than one count but fewer than ten. The chain is built from TRBV20-1 and TRBJ2-3; D is undetermined. Germline assignment: CDR1 DFQATT and CDR2 SNEGSKA (reference sequence). The V gene lost 3 bases and the J gene lost 1 base, with 11 bases spanning the gap. This CDR3 contains 14 residues. The CDR3 reads CSASPMSRTDTQYF. CDR3 nucleotide sequence: TGCAGTGCTAGCCCTATGAGTCGCACAGATACGCAGTATTTT.

This clonotype has more than one count but fewer than ten. The chain employs TRBV20-1 and TRBJ2-7; D is ambiguous. Between the trimmed V and J ends, which lost 0 bases and 2 bases, there was a span of 8 bases. The length of the CDR3 is 13 residues. CDR1 and CDR2 (germline): DFQATT, SNEGSKA (reference sequence). CDR3 protein: CSARDPGAYEQYF. The DNA for the CDR3 is TGCAGTGCTAGAGATCCAGGCGCCTACGAGCAGTACTTC.

This clonotype was counted many times. This chain joins TRBV20-1 and TRBJ1-2, with D uncertain. The V gene's germline CDR1 is DFQATT and CDR2 SNEGSKA (reference sequence). With 8 bases removed from V and 2 bases from J, the gap between germline ends came to 15 bases. This CDR3 has 13 amino acids. CDR3 DNA sequence: TGCAGTTCTCCAACAGCGAAAAACTATGGCTACACCTTC. Translation gives CSSPTAKNYGYTF.

The rearrangement joins TRBV6-1 to TRBJ1-1; D is undetermined. Germline CDR1 reads MNHNS; CDR2 reads SASEGT. V was shortened by 6 bases and J by 2 bases, with 16 bases between the two germline ends. This CDR3 has 15 amino acids. The chain's CDR3 is CASRRRRPINTEAFF. Written as DNA, the CDR3 is TGTGCCAGCAGACGTAGGAGGCCGATTAACACTGAAGCTTTCTTT.

This clonotype was found a few times. This chain uses TRBV10-3 with TRBJ1-5; D call uncertain. CDR1 is ENHRY, CDR2 SYGVKD, per germline. The CDR3 spans 13 residues. V lost 0 bases and J lost 6, with 6 bases in between. The CDR3 sequence is CAISESGRQPQHF. Here the CDR3 DNA reads TGTGCCATCAGTGAGTCCGGACGTCAGCCCCAGCATTTT.

This clonotype was counted a few times. The genes are TRBV12-3 or TRBV12-4 and TRBJ2-5; no definite D call. V was clipped by 7 bases and J by 2 bases, with 11 bases between them. This CDR3 is built from 13 residues. The CDR3, as DNA: TGTGCCAGCAATAGCAGGCGTCAAGAGACCCAGTACTTC. It translates to CASNSRRQETQYF.

The gene calls are TRBV12-3 or TRBV12-4 and TRBJ1-5, with D perhaps matching TRBD1 (6 bases). V lost 6 bases, J lost 2 bases, and 17 bases lay in between. The CDR3 has 16 amino acids. CDR3 in amino acids: CASSSGQWDGNQPQHF. In DNA, the CDR3 is TGTGCCAGCAGCTCAGGACAGTGGGATGGCAATCAGCCCCAGCATTTT.

This clonotype has just a few counts. The V and J genes are TRBV9 and TRBJ2-3, with a tentative D call TRBD2 (5 bases). This CDR3 region has 16 residues. In germline, CDR1 is SGDLS, CDR2 YYNGEE. V was cut by 1 base and J by 2 bases, with 14 bases left in between. DNA of the CDR3: TGTGCCAGCAGCGTAACACTAACGGGGTACACAGATACGCAGTATTTT. Protein product: CASSVTLTGYTDTQYF.

This clonotype was detected only a few times. This chain connects TRBV10-3 to TRBJ1-1; D gene unclear. CDR1 is ENHRY and CDR2 is SYGVKD in the germline V gene. V lost 4 bases, J lost 3 bases, and 6 bases lay in between. This CDR3 is built from 12 residues. CDR3 loop: CAISGGDTEAFF. CDR3 DNA sequence: TGTGCCATCAGTGGCGGTGACACTGAAGCTTTCTTT.

This clonotype was recorded many times. The chain uses TRBV7-9 and TRBJ2-1, with D perhaps matching TRBD1 or TRBD2 (5 bases each). The germline V gene encodes CDR1 SEHNR and CDR2 FQNEAQ (reference sequence). The ends were cut back, 5 bases at V and 6 bases at J, with 11 bases in the middle. CDR3 length: 13 amino acids. This CDR3 is CASSTGLVNEQFF. The DNA of the CDR3 is TGTGCCAGCAGCACAGGACTGGTCAATGAGCAGTTCTTC.

This clonotype was observed many times. CDR3 sequence reads: CASSLNPGLALHEQFF. In DNA form, the CDR3 reads TGCGCCAGCAGCTTAAATCCGGGACTGGCTTTGCATGAGCAGTTCTTC. The chain combines TRBV5-1 with TRBJ2-1; perhaps TRBD2 as D (6 bases). From germline, CDR1 is SGHRS and CDR2 YFSETQ. Trimming took 2 bases from V and 8 from J, leaving 20 bases between them. The CDR3 contains 16 residues. The entire variable domain, with the rest obtained from reference TRBV5-1 and TRBJ2-1, is as follows: KAGVTQTPRYLIKTRGQQVTLSCSPISGHRSVSWYQQTPGQGLQFLFEYFSETQRNKGNFPGRFSGRQFSNSRSEMNVSTLELGDSALYLCASSLNPGLALHEQFFGPGTRLTVL.

Only a few counts were recorded for this clonotype. The gene calls are TRBV9 and TRBJ2-5, with D hard to call. Between the trimmed V and J ends, which lost 4 bases and 4 bases, there was a span of 20 bases. The germline gives CDR1 SGDLS, CDR2 YYNGEE. The CDR3 consists of 16 residues. The DNA for the CDR3 is TGTGCCAGCAGCCCCCAAGGCCAGAGTGCGGCAGAGACCCAGTACTTC. It specifies CASSPQGQSAAETQYF.

This clonotype was detected ten times or more. This chain links TRBV12-3 or TRBV12-4 with TRBJ2-1, with D hard to call. The germline V and J ends were trimmed by 6 bases and 0 bases, with 15 bases remaining between them. The CDR3 totals 16 residues. The CDR3: CASRGTRASSYNEQFF. The CDR3 region has the DNA TGTGCCAGCAGGGGTACAAGAGCGAGCTCCTACAATGAGCAGTTCTTC.

Ten or more counts support this clonotype. CDR3 protein: CASSGTGGYSPLHF. CDR3 DNA: TGTGCCAGCAGTGGGACAGGGGGGTATTCACCCCTCCACTTT. The V and J genes are TRBV2 and TRBJ1-6, with 10 bases lining up with TRBD1. After removal of 4 bases from V and 8 bases from J, the junction contained 2 bases not matched to a gene. Per the germline V gene, CDR1 is SNHLY and CDR2 is FYNNEI. CDR3 length: 14 residues.